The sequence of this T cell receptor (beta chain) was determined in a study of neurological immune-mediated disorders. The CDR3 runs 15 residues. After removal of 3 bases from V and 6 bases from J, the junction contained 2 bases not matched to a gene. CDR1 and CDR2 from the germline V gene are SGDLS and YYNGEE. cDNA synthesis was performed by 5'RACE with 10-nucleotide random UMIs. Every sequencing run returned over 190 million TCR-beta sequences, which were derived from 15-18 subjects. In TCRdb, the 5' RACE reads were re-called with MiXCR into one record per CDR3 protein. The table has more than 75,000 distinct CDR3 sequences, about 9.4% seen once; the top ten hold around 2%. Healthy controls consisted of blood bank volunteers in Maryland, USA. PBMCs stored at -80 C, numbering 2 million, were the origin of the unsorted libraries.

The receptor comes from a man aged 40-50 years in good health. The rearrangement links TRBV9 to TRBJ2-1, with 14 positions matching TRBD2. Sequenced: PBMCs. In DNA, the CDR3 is TGTGCCAGCAGCGGGGGACTAGCGGGGGCCAATGAGCAGTTCTTC. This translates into CASSGGLAGANEQFF.